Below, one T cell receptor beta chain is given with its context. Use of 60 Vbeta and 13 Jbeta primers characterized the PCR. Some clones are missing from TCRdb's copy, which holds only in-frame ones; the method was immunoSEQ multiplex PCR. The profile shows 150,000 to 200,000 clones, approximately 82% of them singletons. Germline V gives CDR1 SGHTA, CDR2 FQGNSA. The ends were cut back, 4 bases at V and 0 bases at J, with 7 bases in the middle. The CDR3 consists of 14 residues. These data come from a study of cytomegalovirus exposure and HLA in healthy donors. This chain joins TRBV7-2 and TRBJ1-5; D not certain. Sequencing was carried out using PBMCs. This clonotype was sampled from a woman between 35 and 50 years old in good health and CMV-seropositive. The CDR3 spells CASSSGYSNQPQHF. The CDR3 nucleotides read TGTGCCAGCAGCTCCGGTTATAGCAATCAGCCCCAGCATTTT.